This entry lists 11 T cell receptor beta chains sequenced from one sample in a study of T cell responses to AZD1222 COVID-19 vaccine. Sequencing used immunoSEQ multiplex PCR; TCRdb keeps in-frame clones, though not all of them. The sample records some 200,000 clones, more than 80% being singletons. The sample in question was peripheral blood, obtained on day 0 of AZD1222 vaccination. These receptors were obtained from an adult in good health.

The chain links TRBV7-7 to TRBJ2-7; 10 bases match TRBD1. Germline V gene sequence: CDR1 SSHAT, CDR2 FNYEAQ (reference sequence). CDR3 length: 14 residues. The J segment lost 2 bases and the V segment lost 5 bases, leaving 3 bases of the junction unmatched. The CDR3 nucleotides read TGTGCCAGCAGCCAAGACAGGGGGCCCTACGAGCAGTACTTC. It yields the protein CASSQDRGPYEQYF.

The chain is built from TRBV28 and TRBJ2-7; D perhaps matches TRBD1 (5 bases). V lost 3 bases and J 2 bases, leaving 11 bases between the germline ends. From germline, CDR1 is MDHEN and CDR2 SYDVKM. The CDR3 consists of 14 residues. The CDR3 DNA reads TGTGCCAGCAGTTTCTTTCAGGGAACCTACGAGCAGTACTTC. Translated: CASSFFQGTYEQYF.

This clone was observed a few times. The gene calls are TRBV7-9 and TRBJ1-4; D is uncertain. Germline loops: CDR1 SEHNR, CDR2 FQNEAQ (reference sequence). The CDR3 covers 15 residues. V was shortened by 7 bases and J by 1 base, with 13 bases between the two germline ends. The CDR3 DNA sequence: TGTGCCAGCACGCCCCTGGGAGGAACTAATGAAAAACTGTTTTTT. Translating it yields CASTPLGGTNEKLFF.

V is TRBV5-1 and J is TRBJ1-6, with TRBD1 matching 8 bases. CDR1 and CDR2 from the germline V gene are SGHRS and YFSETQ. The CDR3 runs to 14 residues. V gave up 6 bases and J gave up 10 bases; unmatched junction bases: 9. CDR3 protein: CASTRDRGSSPLHF. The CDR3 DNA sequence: TGCGCCAGCACGAGAGACAGGGGTAGCTCACCCCTCCACTTT.

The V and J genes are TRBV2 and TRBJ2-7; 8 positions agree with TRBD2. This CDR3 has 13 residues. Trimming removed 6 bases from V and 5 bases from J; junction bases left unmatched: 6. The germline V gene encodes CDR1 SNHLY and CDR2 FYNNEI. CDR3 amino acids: CASRASGLHEQYF. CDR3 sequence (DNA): TGTGCCAGCAGGGCTAGCGGGCTGCACGAGCAGTACTTC.

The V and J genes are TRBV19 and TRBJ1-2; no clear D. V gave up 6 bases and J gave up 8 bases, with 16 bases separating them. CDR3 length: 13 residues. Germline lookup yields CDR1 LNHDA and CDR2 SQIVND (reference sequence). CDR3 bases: TGTGCCAGTAGGGACCTTTGGTGGAAGGGCTACACCTTC. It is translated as CASRDLWWKGYTF. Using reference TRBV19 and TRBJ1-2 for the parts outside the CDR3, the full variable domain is DGGITQSPKYLFRKEGQNVTLSCEQNLNHDAMYWYRQDPGQGLRLIYYSQIVNDFQKGDIAEGYSVSREKKESFPLTVTSAQKNPTAFYLCASRDLWWKGYTFGSGTRLTVV.

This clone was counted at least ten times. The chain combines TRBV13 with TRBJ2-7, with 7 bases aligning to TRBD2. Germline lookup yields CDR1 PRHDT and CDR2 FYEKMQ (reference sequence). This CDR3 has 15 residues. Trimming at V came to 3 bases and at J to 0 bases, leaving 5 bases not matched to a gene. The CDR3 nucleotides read TGTGCCAGCAGCTTGGGAGGGGAAGGCTCCTACGAGCAGTACTTC. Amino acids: CASSLGGEGSYEQYF. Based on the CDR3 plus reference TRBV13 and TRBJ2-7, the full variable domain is AAGVIQSPRHLIKEKRETATLKCYPIPRHDTVYWYQQGPGQDPQFLISFYEKMQSDKGSIPDRFSAQQFSDYHSELNMSSLELGDSALYFCASSLGGEGSYEQYFGPGTRLTVT.

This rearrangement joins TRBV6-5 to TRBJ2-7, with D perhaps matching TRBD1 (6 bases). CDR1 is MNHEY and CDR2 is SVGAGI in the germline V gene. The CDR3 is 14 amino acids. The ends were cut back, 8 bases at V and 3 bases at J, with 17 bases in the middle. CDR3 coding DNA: TGTGCCAGCGCGCGGACAGCCGCGGGCTACGAGCAGTACTTC. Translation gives CASARTAAGYEQYF.

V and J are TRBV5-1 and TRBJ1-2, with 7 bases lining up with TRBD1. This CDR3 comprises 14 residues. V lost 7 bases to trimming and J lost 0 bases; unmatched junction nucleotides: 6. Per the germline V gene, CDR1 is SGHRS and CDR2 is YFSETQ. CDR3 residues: CASRNQGANYGYTF. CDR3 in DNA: TGCGCCAGCCGCAATCAGGGGGCTAACTATGGCTACACCTTC.

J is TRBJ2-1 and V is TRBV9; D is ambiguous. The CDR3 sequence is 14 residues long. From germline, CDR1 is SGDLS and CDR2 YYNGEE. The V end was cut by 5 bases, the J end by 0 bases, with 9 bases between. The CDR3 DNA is TGTGCCAGCAGTGGATCGGTCTCCTACAATGAGCAGTTCTTC. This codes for CASSGSVSYNEQFF.

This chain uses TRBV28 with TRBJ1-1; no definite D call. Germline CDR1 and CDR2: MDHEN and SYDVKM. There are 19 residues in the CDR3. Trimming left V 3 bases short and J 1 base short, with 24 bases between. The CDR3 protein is CASSFVGFTAIVANTEAFF. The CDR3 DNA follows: TGTGCCAGCAGTTTCGTCGGGTTCACCGCGATAGTAGCGAACACTGAAGCTTTCTTT.